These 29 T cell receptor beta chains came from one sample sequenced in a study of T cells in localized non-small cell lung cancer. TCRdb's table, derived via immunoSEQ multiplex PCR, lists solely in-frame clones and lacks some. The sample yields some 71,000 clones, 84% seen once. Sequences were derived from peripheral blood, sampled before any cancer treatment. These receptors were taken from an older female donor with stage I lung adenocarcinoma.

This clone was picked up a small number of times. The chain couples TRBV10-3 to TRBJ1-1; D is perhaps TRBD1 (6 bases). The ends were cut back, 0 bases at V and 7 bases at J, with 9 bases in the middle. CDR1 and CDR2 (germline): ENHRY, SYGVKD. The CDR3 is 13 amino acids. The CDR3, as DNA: TGTGCCATCAGTGAGTCAGGGGGGTTTGAAGCTTTCTTT. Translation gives CAISESGGFEAFF.

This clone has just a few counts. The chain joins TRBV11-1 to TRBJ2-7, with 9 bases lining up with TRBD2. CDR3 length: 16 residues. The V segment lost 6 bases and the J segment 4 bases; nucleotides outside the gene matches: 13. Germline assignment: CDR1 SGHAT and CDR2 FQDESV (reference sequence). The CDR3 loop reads CASSSLMAGGPYEQYF. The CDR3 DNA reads TGTGCCAGCAGTTCGTTAATGGCGGGAGGGCCGTACGAGCAGTACTTC.

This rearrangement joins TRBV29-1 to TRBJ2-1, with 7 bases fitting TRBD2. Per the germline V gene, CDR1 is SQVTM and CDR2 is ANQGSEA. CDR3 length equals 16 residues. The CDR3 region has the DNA TGCAGGGCTTCGGGGTCCTTGGGCGGGAGTCTTGCTGAGCAGTTCTTC. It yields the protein CRASGSLGGSLAEQFF.

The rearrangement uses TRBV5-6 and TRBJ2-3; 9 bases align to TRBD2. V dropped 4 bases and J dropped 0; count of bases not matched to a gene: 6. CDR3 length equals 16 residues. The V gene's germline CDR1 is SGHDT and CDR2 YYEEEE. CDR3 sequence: CASSHISGGSTDTQYF. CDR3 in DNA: TGTGCCAGCAGCCACATTAGCGGGGGAAGCACAGATACGCAGTATTTT.

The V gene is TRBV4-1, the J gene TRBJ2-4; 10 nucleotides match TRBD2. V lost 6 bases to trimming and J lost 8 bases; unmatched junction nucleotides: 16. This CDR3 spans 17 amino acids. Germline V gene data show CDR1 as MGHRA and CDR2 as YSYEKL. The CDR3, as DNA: TGCGCCAGCAGTCTGGGACTAGCGAGGTCTCCAAGGGACATTCAGTACTTC. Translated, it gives CASSLGLARSPRDIQYF.

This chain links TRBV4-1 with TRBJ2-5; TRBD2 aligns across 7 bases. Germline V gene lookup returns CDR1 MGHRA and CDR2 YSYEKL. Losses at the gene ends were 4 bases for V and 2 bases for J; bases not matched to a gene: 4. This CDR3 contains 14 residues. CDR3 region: CASSPGLGQETQYF. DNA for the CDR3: TGCGCCAGCAGCCCCGGACTAGGACAAGAGACCCAGTACTTC.

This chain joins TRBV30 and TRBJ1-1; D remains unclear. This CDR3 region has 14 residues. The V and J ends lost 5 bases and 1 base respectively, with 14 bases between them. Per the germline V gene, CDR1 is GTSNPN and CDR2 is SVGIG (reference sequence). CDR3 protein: CAWAKQKKNTEAFF. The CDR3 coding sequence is TGTGCCTGGGCTAAACAGAAGAAGAACACTGAAGCTTTCTTT. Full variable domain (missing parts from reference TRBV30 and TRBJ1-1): SQTIHQWPATLVQPVGSPLSLECTVEGTSNPNLYWYRQAAGRGLQLLFYSVGIGQISSEVPQNLSASRPQDRQFILSSKKLLLSDSGFYLCAWAKQKKNTEAFFGQGTRLTVV.

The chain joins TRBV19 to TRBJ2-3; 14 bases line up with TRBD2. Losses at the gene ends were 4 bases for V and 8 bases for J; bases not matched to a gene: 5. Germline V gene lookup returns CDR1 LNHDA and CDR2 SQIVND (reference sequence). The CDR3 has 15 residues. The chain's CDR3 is CASSRTSGGPGTQYF. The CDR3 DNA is TGTGCCAGTAGTAGGACTAGCGGGGGGCCGGGTACGCAGTATTTT.

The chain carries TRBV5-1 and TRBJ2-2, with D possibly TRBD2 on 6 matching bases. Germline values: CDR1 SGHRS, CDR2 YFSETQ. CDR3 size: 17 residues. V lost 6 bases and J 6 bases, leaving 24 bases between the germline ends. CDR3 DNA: TGCGCCAGCACCCCGCGGAGGGATCGCGTTGGGTCCGGGGAGCTGTTTTTT. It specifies CASTPRRDRVGSGELFF.

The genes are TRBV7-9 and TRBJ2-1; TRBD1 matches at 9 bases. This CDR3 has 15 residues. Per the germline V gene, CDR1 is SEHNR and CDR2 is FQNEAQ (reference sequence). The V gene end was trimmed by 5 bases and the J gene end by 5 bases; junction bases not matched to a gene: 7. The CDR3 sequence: CASSQTGGANNEQFF. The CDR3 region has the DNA TGTGCCAGCAGCCAAACAGGGGGCGCGAACAATGAGCAGTTCTTC.

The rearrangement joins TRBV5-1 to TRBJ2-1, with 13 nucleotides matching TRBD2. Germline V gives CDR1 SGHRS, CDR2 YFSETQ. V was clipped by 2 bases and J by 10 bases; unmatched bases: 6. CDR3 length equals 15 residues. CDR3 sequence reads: CASSFTSGRAGEQFF. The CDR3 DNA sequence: TGCGCCAGCAGCTTCACTAGCGGGAGGGCCGGGGAGCAGTTCTTC. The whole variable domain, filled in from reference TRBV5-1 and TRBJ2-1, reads KAGVTQTPRYLIKTRGQQVTLSCSPISGHRSVSWYQQTPGQGLQFLFEYFSETQRNKGNFPGRFSGRQFSNSRSEMNVSTLELGDSALYLCASSFTSGRAGEQFFGPGTRLTVL.

For the CDR3, the DNA is TGTGCCAGCAGTTACATCGGTGGGGGGACTGAAGCTTTCTTT. It encodes CASSYIGGGTEAFF. The rearrangement uses TRBV6-5 and TRBJ1-1; tentatively, D is TRBD1 (5 bases). This CDR3 has 14 residues. CDR1 and CDR2 (germline): MNHEY, SVGAGI. V was trimmed by 2 bases and J by 5 bases, leaving 12 bases between them.

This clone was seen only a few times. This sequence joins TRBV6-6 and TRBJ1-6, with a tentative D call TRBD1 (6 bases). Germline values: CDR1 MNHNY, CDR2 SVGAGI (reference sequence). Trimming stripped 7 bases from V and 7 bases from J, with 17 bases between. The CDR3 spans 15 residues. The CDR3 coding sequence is TGTGCCAGCACCTCCGAGGGACAAAAGAATTCACCCCTCCACTTT. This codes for CASTSEGQKNSPLHF.

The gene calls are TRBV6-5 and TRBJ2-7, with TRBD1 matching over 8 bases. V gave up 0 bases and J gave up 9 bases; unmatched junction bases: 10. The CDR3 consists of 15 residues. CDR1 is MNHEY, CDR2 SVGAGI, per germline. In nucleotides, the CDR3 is TGTGCCAGCAGTTACTCCAGGGGGCGGGCTAGTGGGCAGTACTTC. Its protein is CASSYSRGRASGQYF.

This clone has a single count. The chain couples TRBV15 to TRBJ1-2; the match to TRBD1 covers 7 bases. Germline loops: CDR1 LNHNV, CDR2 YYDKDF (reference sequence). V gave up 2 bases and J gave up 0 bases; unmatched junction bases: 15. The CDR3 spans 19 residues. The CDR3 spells CATSRPTHKQGMANYGYTF. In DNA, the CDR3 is TGTGCCACCAGCAGACCCACCCATAAACAGGGGATGGCTAACTATGGCTACACCTTC.

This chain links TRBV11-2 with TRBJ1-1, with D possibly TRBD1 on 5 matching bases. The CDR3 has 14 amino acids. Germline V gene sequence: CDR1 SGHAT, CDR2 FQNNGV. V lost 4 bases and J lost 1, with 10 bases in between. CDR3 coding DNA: TGTGCCAGCAGCTCCCTTCAGGGGAACACTGAAGCTTTCTTT. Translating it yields CASSSLQGNTEAFF.

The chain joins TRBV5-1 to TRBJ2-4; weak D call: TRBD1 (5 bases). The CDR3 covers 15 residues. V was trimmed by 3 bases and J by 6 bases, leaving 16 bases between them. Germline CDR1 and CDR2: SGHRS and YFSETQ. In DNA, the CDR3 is TGCGCCAGCAGCTCCCGGCAGGGAAGTTCAAACATTCAGTACTTC. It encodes CASSSRQGSSNIQYF.

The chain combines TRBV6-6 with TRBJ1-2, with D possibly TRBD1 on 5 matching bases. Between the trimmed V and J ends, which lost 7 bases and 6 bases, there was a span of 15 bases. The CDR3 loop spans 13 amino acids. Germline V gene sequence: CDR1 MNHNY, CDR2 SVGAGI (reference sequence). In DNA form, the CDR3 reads TGTGCCAGCAATAACAGGAAAACCAATGGCTACACCTTC. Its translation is CASNNRKTNGYTF.

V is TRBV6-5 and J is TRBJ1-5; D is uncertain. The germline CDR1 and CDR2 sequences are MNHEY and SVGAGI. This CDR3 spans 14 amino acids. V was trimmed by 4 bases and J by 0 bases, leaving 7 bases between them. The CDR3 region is CASSLGDSNQPQHF. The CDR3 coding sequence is TGTGCCAGCAGTTTGGGAGATAGCAATCAGCCCCAGCATTTT.

The DNA for the CDR3 is TGTGCCAGCAGCCAAAGGACAGGGGGCGTTTACGAGCAGTACTTC. Protein sequence: CASSQRTGGVYEQYF. The chain links TRBV4-2 to TRBJ2-7; 11 nucleotides align to TRBD1. Germline V lookup: CDR1 LGHNA, CDR2 YNFKEQ. This CDR3 is built from 15 residues. V lost 2 bases to trimming and J lost 4 bases; unmatched junction nucleotides: 4.

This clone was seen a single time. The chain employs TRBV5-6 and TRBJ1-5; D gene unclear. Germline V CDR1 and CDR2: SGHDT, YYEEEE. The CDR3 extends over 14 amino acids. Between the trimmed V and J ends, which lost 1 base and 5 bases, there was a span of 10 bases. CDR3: CASSLRLADQPQHF. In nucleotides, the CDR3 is TGTGCCAGCAGCTTGAGGCTTGCAGATCAGCCCCAGCATTTT. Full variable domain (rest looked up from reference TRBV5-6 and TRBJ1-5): DAGVTQSPTHLIKTRGQQVTLRCSPKSGHDTVSWYQQALGQGPQFIFQYYEEEERQRGNFPDRFSGHQFPNYSSELNVNALLLGDSALYLCASSLRLADQPQHFGDGTRLSIL.

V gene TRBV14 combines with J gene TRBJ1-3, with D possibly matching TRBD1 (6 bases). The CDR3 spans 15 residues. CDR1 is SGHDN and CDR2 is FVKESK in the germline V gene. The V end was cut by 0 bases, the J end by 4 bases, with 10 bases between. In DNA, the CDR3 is TGTGCCAGCAGCCAAGAGCGGGGGCTCGGAAACACCATATATTTT. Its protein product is CASSQERGLGNTIYF.

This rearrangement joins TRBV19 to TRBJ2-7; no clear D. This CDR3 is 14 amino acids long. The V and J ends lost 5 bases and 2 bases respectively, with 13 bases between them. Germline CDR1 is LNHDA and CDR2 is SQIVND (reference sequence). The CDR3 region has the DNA TGTGCCAGTAGTGCCCGGACGGATACCTACGAGCAGTACTTC. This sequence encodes CASSARTDTYEQYF.

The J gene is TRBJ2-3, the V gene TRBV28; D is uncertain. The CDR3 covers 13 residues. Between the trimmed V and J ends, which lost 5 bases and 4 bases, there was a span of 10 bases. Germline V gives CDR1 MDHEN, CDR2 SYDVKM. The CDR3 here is CASSLPFPDTQYF. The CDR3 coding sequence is TGTGCCAGCAGTCTCCCCTTCCCAGATACGCAGTATTTT. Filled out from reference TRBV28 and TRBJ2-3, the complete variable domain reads DVKVTQSSRYLVKRTGEKVFLECVQDMDHENMFWYRQDPGLGLRLIYFSYDVKMKEKGDIPEGYSVSREKKERFSLILESASTNQTSMYLCASSLPFPDTQYFGPGTRLTVL.

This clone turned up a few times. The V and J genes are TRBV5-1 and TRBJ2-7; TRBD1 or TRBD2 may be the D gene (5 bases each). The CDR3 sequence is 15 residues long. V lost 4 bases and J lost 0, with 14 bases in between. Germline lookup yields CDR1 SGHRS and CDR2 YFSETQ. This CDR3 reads CASSLMGPYSYEQYF. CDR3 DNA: TGCGCCAGCAGCCTAATGGGACCGTACTCCTACGAGCAGTACTTC. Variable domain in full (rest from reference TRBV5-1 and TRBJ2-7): KAGVTQTPRYLIKTRGQQVTLSCSPISGHRSVSWYQQTPGQGLQFLFEYFSETQRNKGNFPGRFSGRQFSNSRSEMNVSTLELGDSALYLCASSLMGPYSYEQYFGPGTRLTVT.

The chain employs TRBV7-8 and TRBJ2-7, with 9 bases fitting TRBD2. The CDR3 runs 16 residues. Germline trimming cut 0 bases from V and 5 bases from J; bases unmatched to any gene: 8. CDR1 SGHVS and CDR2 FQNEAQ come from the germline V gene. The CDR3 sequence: CASSLAPAGGPHEQYF. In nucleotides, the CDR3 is TGTGCCAGCAGCTTAGCGCCGGCGGGAGGGCCACACGAGCAGTACTTC.

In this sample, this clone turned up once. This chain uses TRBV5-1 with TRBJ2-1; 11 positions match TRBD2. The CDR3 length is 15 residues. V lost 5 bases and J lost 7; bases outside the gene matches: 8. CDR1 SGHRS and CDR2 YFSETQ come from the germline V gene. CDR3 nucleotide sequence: TGCGCCAGCAGTCCGACTAGCGGGGCCTTAAATGAGCAGTTCTTC. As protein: CASSPTSGALNEQFF.

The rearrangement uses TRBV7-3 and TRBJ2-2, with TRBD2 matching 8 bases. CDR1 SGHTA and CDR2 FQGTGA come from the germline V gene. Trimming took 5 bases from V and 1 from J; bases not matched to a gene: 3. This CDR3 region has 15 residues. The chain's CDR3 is CASSARGGNTGELFF. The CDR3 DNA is TGTGCCAGCAGCGCCCGGGGGGGGAACACCGGGGAGCTGTTTTTT.

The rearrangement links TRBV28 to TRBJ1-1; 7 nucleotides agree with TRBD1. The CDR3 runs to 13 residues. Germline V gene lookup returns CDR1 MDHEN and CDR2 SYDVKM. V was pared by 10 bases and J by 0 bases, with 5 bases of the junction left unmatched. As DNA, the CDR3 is TGTGCCATAGGGGGCGTGTTGAACACTGAAGCTTTCTTT. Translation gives CAIGGVLNTEAFF.